The present entry profiles one T cell receptor (beta chain) with its context. In the original processing: Scientists estimated how many nucleated cells there were by amplifying reference gene primers. Data came from immunoSEQ multiplex PCR; TCRdb stores just in-frame clones and leaves some out. That table supplies the V and J calls and clone size; D and trimming were determined from the DNA. The table shows around 250,000 clones, with about nine tenths occurring only once. The CDR3 is 10 amino acids. Germline V gene sequence: CDR1 SQVTM, CDR2 ANQGSEA. V lost 4 bases, J lost 10 bases, and 10 bases lay in between. The sample is drawn from a study of blood T cell repertoires in COVID-19. Across the study: Whether acute or convalescent, the COVID-19 samples came from the United States, Italy and Spain. PBMCs, B-cell-depleted T cells, or T cells were the source of the cDNA or gDNA that made up the material.

The specimen was peripheral blood. The TCR originated in a woman aged 25 to 39 with active or convalescent COVID-19. This rearrangement joins TRBV29-1 to TRBJ2-5, with D tentatively TRBD1 (6 bases). The CDR3 DNA follows: TGCAGCGTTGGGAAGGGGGTCCAGTACTTC. It codes for CSVGKGVQYF.